The TCR beta chain described here comes from a study of blood T cell repertoires in COVID-19. Study information: Spain, Italy and the United States supplied samples that represented acute and convalescent COVID-19. Nucleic acid was either cDNA or gDNA, and it came from T cells, B-cell-depleted T cells, or PBMCs.

The J segment lost 6 bases and the V segment lost 1 base, leaving 6 bases of the junction unmatched. This CDR3 contains 15 residues. The V gene's germline CDR1 is MDHEN and CDR2 SYDVKM. In the study's own analysis: Amplification with reference gene primers provided the estimates of nucleated cell counts. Generated by immunoSEQ multiplex PCR, the TCRdb table keeps only in-frame clones and is missing some. V and J calls and clone size come straight from that table; D and trimming were deduced from the DNA. The profile shows 200,000 to 300,000 clones, roughly 86% of them singletons. The sequence was collected from a woman between 45 and 65 years old with acute or convalescent COVID-19. The specimen sequenced was peripheral blood. The chain carries TRBV28 and TRBJ1-2, with 9 bases fitting TRBD1. CDR3 coding DNA: TGTGCCAGCAGTTTATACCTGGACAGGGGTAATGGCTACACCTTC. Protein product: CASSLYLDRGNGYTF.